This TCR beta chain comes out of a study of vaccination effects on CD4 cells after COVID-19. V gave up 5 bases and J gave up 4 bases, with 10 bases separating them. CDR3 length: 13 residues. Regarding the study as a whole: Convalescent patients were scarce in the study, and it lacked early post-infection timepoints.

The table came from immunoSEQ multiplex PCR; TCRdb's copy has only in-frame clones and leaves some out. The table includes about 11,000 clones, roughly 70% detected once. Note on this clone: Its antigen is unidentified.

CD4+ T cells specific for antigen were expanded with viral peptide pools by the ViraFEST assay before sequencing. Upon completion of more than 9 days in culture, CD4+ T cells were isolated. Testing of the vaccine recipients showed negative nucleocapsid antibodies and no prior SARS-CoV-2 infection. Cultures got half-medium changes with IL-2 on days 3 and 7. The TCR comes from a human donor who received a COVID-19 vaccine. The chain combines TRBV12-3 or TRBV12-4 with TRBJ2-3; D not certain. The specimen comprised CD4+ T cells from PBMCs cultured with HCoV-229E spike peptides, sampled before COVID-19 vaccination. In DNA, the CDR3 is TGTGCCAGCAGTCCCCAATACCCAGATACGCAGTATTTT. As protein: CASSPQYPDTQYF.